This entry features one TCR beta chain sequence. These data belong to a study of PD-1 blockade in mismatch repair-deficient tumors. Profiled with immunoSEQ multiplex PCR; TCRdb holds only in-frame clones, not every one. The sample has 100,000 or so clones; 82% are singletons. The V gene's germline CDR1 is LNHDA and CDR2 SQIVND (reference sequence). This CDR3 contains 15 residues. Trimming cost V 5 bases and J 3 bases; bases outside gene matches: 8. Specimen: peripheral blood, collected roughly 35 weeks after starting pembrolizumab. V is TRBV19 and J is TRBJ2-3; 7 bases match TRBD2. This TCR was sampled from an adult with mismatch repair-deficient cancer. The CDR3 region is CASSPSREWTDTQYF. The CDR3 coding sequence is TGTGCCAGTAGTCCCTCGCGGGAGTGGACAGATACGCAGTATTTT.